This T cell receptor (beta chain) is from a study of blood T cell repertoires in COVID-19. On the study more broadly: Samples came from the United States, Italy and Spain, spanning acute and convalescent COVID-19.

Looked up from germline, CDR1 is KGHSH and CDR2 is LQKENI. The V end was cut by 2 bases, the J end by 3 bases, with 14 bases between. This CDR3 region has 15 residues. Per the study methods: Counts of nucleated cells, estimated from reference gene primer amplification, were obtained. Only in-frame clones appear in the TCRdb table, and some are missing; sequencing was by immunoSEQ multiplex PCR. D and trimming were read from the DNA, whereas the V and J calls and clone size are those reported in that table. The sample has 140,000 to 150,000 clones; about 83% are singletons. The sequence derives from a woman aged 50 to 65 with active or convalescent COVID-19. Sequenced sample: peripheral blood. This chain links TRBV18 with TRBJ2-7, with D perhaps TRBD1 (6 bases). Here the CDR3 reads CASSPRVGRGYEQYF. The CDR3 DNA sequence: TGTGCCAGCTCACCAAGGGTCGGCAGGGGCTACGAGCAGTACTTC.